The clone carrying this T cell receptor beta chain has just one count. Its antigen is still unknown. These data originate in a study of T cell responses to AZD1222 COVID-19 vaccine. The assay was immunoSEQ multiplex PCR, and TCRdb's table has in-frame clones only and misses some. The sample yields more than 85,000 clones, roughly 84% seen once. The V gene lost 6 bases and the J gene lost 4 bases, with 18 bases spanning the gap. The V gene's germline CDR1 is MRHNA and CDR2 SNTAGT. This CDR3 is built from 15 residues. The study, taken as a whole, reports: White British ancestry dominated among donors, who included more females, and clonal diversity was possibly underestimated.

The sequenced sample was peripheral blood, obtained 28 days after the second AZD1222 dose. This receptor was taken from an adult who received the AZD1222 COVID-19 vaccine. The rearrangement uses TRBV6-4 and TRBJ1-2; possible D gene TRBD1, 5 bases. The CDR3 nucleotides are TGTGCCAGCAGCCCCCAGGGAGGTTGGGGCTATGGCTACACCTTC. It translates to CASSPQGGWGYGYTF.